The 27 T cell receptor beta chains listed next were all sequenced from one sample in a study of CD8 T cells in ankylosing spondylitis. Study-level points and caveats: Made up of about eight highly homologous variants, a TCR beta motif appeared characteristic of ankylosing spondylitis blood.

TCRdb processed the 5' RACE reads anew with MiXCR; each CDR3 protein has one entry. The table includes 350,000 to 450,000 distinct CDR3 sequences, roughly a quarter detected once. The antigens these receptors bind are not known. Sequenced: blood, either unsorted or a sorted T cell fraction (not recorded which). The receptors here all came from a male donor with ankylosing spondylitis.

The rearrangement links TRBV27 to TRBJ1-6; tentatively, D is TRBD1 (6 bases). From germline, CDR1 is MNHEY and CDR2 SMNVEV (reference sequence). The CDR3 length is 15 residues. With 3 bases removed from V and 6 bases from J, the gap between germline ends came to 12 bases. The CDR3 nucleotides read TGTGCCAGCAGTTTCGGGGGCGCGGCTAATTCACCCCTCCACTTT. This gives the protein CASSFGGAANSPLHF.

The J gene is TRBJ2-2, the V gene TRBV11-3; TRBD2 aligns across 7 bases. CDR1 and CDR2 (germline): SGHNT, YENEEA. This CDR3 has 16 residues. The J segment lost 5 bases and the V segment lost 5 bases, leaving 11 bases of the junction unmatched. The CDR3, as DNA: TGTGCCAGCAGCCCCCTCGCGGGAGTAGGTACCGGGGAGCTGTTTTTT. Protein product: CASSPLAGVGTGELFF.

This clonotype was counted a few times. V usage is TRBV3-1 and J usage is TRBJ1-1; D is possibly TRBD1 (6 bases). Germline V gives CDR1 LGHDT, CDR2 YNNKEL (reference sequence). With 2 bases removed from V and 4 bases from J, the gap between germline ends came to 20 bases. This CDR3 contains 17 residues. The CDR3 nucleotides read TGTGCCAGCAGCCAAAATCCGGGGGCGAGGTCGGGCACTGAAGCTTTCTTT. Translated, it gives CASSQNPGARSGTEAFF.

This clonotype was counted at least ten times. The gene calls are TRBV5-1 and TRBJ1-1, with D possibly being TRBD1 (6 bases). The CDR3 consists of 16 residues. The germline gives CDR1 SGHRS, CDR2 YFSETQ. Trimming left V 3 bases short and J 1 base short, with 16 bases between. CDR3 coding DNA: TGCGCCAGCAGCTCGGTCCCCGACAGGAAGAACACTGAAGCTTTCTTT. It translates to CASSSVPDRKNTEAFF. Full variable domain (remainder filled in from reference TRBV5-1 and TRBJ1-1): KAGVTQTPRYLIKTRGQQVTLSCSPISGHRSVSWYQQTPGQGLQFLFEYFSETQRNKGNFPGRFSGRQFSNSRSEMNVSTLELGDSALYLCASSSVPDRKNTEAFFGQGTRLTVV.

This clonotype was seen ten or more times. This chain uses TRBV29-1 with TRBJ2-1; the D gene is possibly TRBD2 (6 bases). The CDR3 loop spans 10 amino acids. The germline V gene encodes CDR1 SQVTM and CDR2 ANQGSEA. Trimming left V 7 bases short and J 8 bases short, with 9 bases between. CDR3 sequence (DNA): TGCAGCGGGGGACTGGATGAGCAGTTCTTC. It specifies CSGGLDEQFF.

This clonotype showed up just a few times. The chain uses TRBV6-1 and TRBJ2-2; a weak D match, TRBD1 (5 bases). Germline V gene data show CDR1 as MNHNS and CDR2 as SASEGT. The CDR3 is made up of 14 amino acids. Trimming pared 8 bases from V and 1 base from J, leaving 11 bases between. The CDR3 is CASPRGLNTGELFF. CDR3 nucleotide sequence: TGTGCCAGCCCAAGGGGCCTGAACACCGGGGAGCTGTTTTTT.

V gene TRBV5-1 combines with J gene TRBJ2-1; 10 nucleotides line up with TRBD2. V lost 3 bases to trimming and J lost 5 bases; unmatched junction nucleotides: 11. Germline CDR1 reads SGHRS; CDR2 reads YFSETQ. The CDR3 is made up of 17 amino acids. The CDR3, as DNA: TGCGCCAGCAGCTCCAAGCGGGAGGGCCAGGGGCACAATGAGCAGTTCTTC. It codes for CASSSKREGQGHNEQFF.

The chain couples TRBV24-1 to TRBJ1-6; D ambiguous. CDR3 length: 14 amino acids. Germline CDR1 KGHDR, CDR2 SFDVKD. V shed 3 bases and J shed 9 bases, with 11 bases lying between them. CDR3 protein: CATSDRQSGSPLHF. CDR3 sequence (DNA): TGTGCCACCAGTGATCGACAATCGGGTTCACCCCTCCACTTT.

This chain uses TRBV5-4 with TRBJ2-5; possibly TRBD2 for D (6 bases). Germline V gives CDR1 SGHNT, CDR2 YYREEE (reference sequence). The length of the CDR3 is 15 residues. Trimming cost V 4 bases and J 2 bases, with 15 bases left between them. CDR3 sequence (DNA): TGTGCCAGCAGCACGGTAGCGGAGAGGCAAGAGACCCAGTACTTC. Translated: CASSTVAERQETQYF.

V and J are TRBV5-1 and TRBJ1-4; 7 bases align to TRBD1. The J segment lost 7 bases and the V segment lost 4 bases, leaving 7 bases of the junction unmatched. Germline V lookup: CDR1 SGHRS, CDR2 YFSETQ. The CDR3 covers 14 residues. DNA for the CDR3: TGCGCCAGCAGCCGGACAGGTCTTGGTGAAAAACTGTTTTTT. Translated: CASSRTGLGEKLFF.

V usage is TRBV20-1 and J usage is TRBJ2-2; D possibly corresponds to TRBD2 (5 bases). CDR1 and CDR2 from the germline V gene are DFQATT and SNEGSKA (reference sequence). V was shortened by 0 bases and J by 0 bases, with 11 bases between the two germline ends. This CDR3 has 16 amino acids. CDR3 in amino acids: CSARDQSGSNTGELFF. In DNA, the CDR3 is TGCAGTGCTAGAGATCAAAGCGGCTCGAACACCGGGGAGCTGTTTTTT.

V usage is TRBV5-1 and J usage is TRBJ2-3, with D maybe TRBD2 (6 bases). The CDR3 is 13 amino acids. Germline V gene data show CDR1 as SGHRS and CDR2 as YFSETQ. Trimming removed 7 bases from V and 0 bases from J, with 9 bases in between. The CDR3: CASEGTSTDTQYF. The DNA of the CDR3 is TGCGCCAGCGAGGGGACTAGCACAGATACGCAGTATTTT.

The chain carries TRBV2 and TRBJ2-7; TRBD1 or TRBD2 may be the D gene (5 bases each). The CDR3 extends over 15 amino acids. V was shortened by 2 bases and J by 3 bases, with 14 bases between the two germline ends. Germline CDR1 reads SNHLY; CDR2 reads FYNNEI. The CDR3: CASSEMIGTLYEQYF. The CDR3 nucleotides read TGTGCCAGCAGTGAAATGATTGGGACCCTCTACGAGCAGTACTTC. Complete variable domain (other parts from reference TRBV2 and TRBJ2-7): EPEVTQTPSHQVTQMGQEVILRCVPISNHLYFYWYRQILGQKVEFLVSFYNNEISEKSEIFDDQFSVERPDGSNFTLKIRSTKLEDSAMYFCASSEMIGTLYEQYFGPGTRLTVT.

The gene calls are TRBV6-5 and TRBJ2-1; no clear D. V shed 0 bases and J shed 6 bases, with 15 bases lying between them. From germline, CDR1 is MNHEY and CDR2 SVGAGI. The CDR3 covers 16 residues. The CDR3, as DNA: TGTGCCAGCAGTTACTCAACTCCCGAGCATACCAATGAGCAGTTCTTC. Amino acid sequence: CASSYSTPEHTNEQFF.

The gene calls are TRBV4-1 and TRBJ2-1; perhaps TRBD2 as D (6 bases). CDR1 and CDR2 (germline): MGHRA, YSYEKL. There are 16 residues in the CDR3. V was trimmed by 1 base and J by 9 bases, leaving 19 bases between them. CDR3 coding DNA: TGCGCCAGCAGCCAAGGTATGGCGCGGGGTATACGTGAGCAGTTCTTC. Its translation: CASSQGMARGIREQFF.

V is TRBV5-1 and J is TRBJ2-7, with 8 bases fitting TRBD1. The CDR3 contains 13 residues. Trimming cost V 0 bases and J 6 bases; bases outside gene matches: 2. CDR1 SGHRS and CDR2 YFSETQ come from the germline V gene. The CDR3 DNA follows: TGCGCCAGCAGCTTGGCCGACAGGGGCGAGCAGTACGTC. Translating it yields CASSLADRGEQYV.

This chain joins TRBV11-2 and TRBJ2-7; TRBD2 matches at 11 bases. J gave up 2 bases and V 2 bases, and 5 bases lay outside the gene matches. Germline V CDR1 and CDR2: SGHAT, FQNNGV. The CDR3 is 16 residues long. The CDR3: CASSLQLAGDTYEQYV. For the CDR3, the DNA is TGTGCCAGCAGCTTACAACTAGCGGGAGATACCTACGAGCAGTACGTC.

This chain connects TRBV27 to TRBJ1-2, with D maybe TRBD1 (6 bases). This CDR3 comprises 15 residues. The germline V and J ends were trimmed by 2 bases and 4 bases, with 14 bases remaining between them. Germline CDR1 and CDR2: MNHEY and SMNVEV (reference sequence). The CDR3 DNA sequence: TGTGCCAGCAGTTTAAAGGGGGGCGGAGGCTATGGCTACACCTTC. As protein: CASSLKGGGGYGYTF.

This clonotype was detected only a few times. This chain connects TRBV11-3 to TRBJ2-4; tentative D call: TRBD2 (5 bases). Germline-derived CDR1 and CDR2 are SGHNT and YENEEA. V shed 4 bases and J shed 8 bases, with 9 bases lying between them. The CDR3 runs 12 residues. CDR3 bases: TGTGCCAGCAGCTCATCCGGGGACATTCAGTACTTC. Its protein product is CASSSSGDIQYF.

This clonotype was observed a handful of times. The chain employs TRBV10-1 and TRBJ2-1; either TRBD1 or TRBD2 may supply D (5 bases each). V gave up 5 bases and J gave up 5 bases, with 10 bases separating them. The CDR3 covers 13 residues. The germline V gene has CDR1 WNHNN and CDR2 SYGVQD (reference sequence). CDR3 nucleotides: TGCGCCAGCAGTCGGGACCGGAACAATGAGCAGTTCTTC. It codes for CASSRDRNNEQFF.

This clonotype showed up just a few times. The V gene is TRBV11-3, the J gene TRBJ2-5, with D unresolved. The germline V gene has CDR1 SGHNT and CDR2 YENEEA. The CDR3 loop spans 14 amino acids. The V and J ends lost 5 bases and 1 base respectively, with 11 bases between them. The CDR3 is CASSGTRAQETQYF. The CDR3 nucleotides are TGTGCCAGCAGCGGTACAAGAGCCCAAGAGACCCAGTACTTC.

The sample holds many counts of this clonotype. This chain links TRBV7-2 with TRBJ2-7; 12 bases fit TRBD2. Germline CDR1 SGHTA, CDR2 FQGNSA. V lost 2 bases and J lost 6; bases outside the gene matches: 5. CDR3 size: 15 residues. In nucleotides, the CDR3 is TGTGCCAGCAGCTTAAGACTAGCGGGAGAGGTCGAGCAGTACTTC. Translated, it gives CASSLRLAGEVEQYF.

The chain links TRBV20-1 to TRBJ2-7; no definite D call. The V gene's germline CDR1 is DFQATT and CDR2 SNEGSKA (reference sequence). V gave up 2 bases and J gave up 2 bases, with 10 bases separating them. The CDR3 is 13 amino acids. CDR3 residues: CSARKDGTYEQYF. CDR3 nucleotides: TGCAGTGCTAGAAAAGACGGAACCTACGAGCAGTACTTC.

This clonotype appeared once. The chain employs TRBV10-2 and TRBJ1-3; D remains ambiguous. V was shortened by 6 bases and J by 0 bases, with 12 bases between the two germline ends. In germline, CDR1 is WSHSY, CDR2 SAAADI. The CDR3 sequence is 15 residues long. CDR3 region: CASSRMSVSGNTIYF. CDR3 coding DNA: TGCGCCAGCAGCCGCATGAGCGTCTCTGGAAACACCATATATTTT.

This clonotype was found a few times. The chain recombines TRBV7-9 with TRBJ2-5; D may be TRBD2 (5 bases). The V and J ends lost 5 bases and 7 bases respectively, with 20 bases between them. This CDR3 comprises 15 residues. Germline V CDR1 and CDR2: SEHNR, FQNEAQ (reference sequence). This chain's CDR3 is CASSRSTGSSGTQYF. The CDR3 DNA follows: TGTGCCAGCAGCCGCTCGACGGGATCTTCAGGGACCCAGTACTTC.

This chain uses TRBV12-3 or TRBV12-4 with TRBJ1-5; no reliable D call. The ends were cut back, 3 bases at V and 1 base at J, with 4 bases in the middle. This CDR3 has 13 residues. The CDR3 reads CASSFLSNQPQHF. The CDR3 DNA follows: TGTGCCAGCAGTTTTTTGAGCAATCAGCCCCAGCATTTT.

V gene TRBV27 combines with J gene TRBJ2-7; tentative D call: TRBD1 (5 bases). The CDR3 is 15 residues long. Deletions cut 6 bases from V and 5 bases from J, with 20 bases between. Germline CDR1 and CDR2: MNHEY and SMNVEV (reference sequence). The CDR3 here is CASRPIGAARHEQYV. The DNA of the CDR3 is TGTGCCAGCAGACCGATAGGGGCGGCCAGGCACGAGCAGTACGTC.